The T cell receptor (beta chain) described here comes from a study of blood T cell repertoires in COVID-19. Study background: COVID-19 samples, acute and convalescent, were from the United States, Italy and Spain.

Study processing details: Reference gene primer amplification gave nucleated cell count estimates. Data came from immunoSEQ multiplex PCR; TCRdb stores just in-frame clones and leaves some out. For V, J and clone size, that table is used; D and trimming come from the DNA. The repertoire holds 150,000 to 200,000 clones, with around 82% as singletons. From germline, CDR1 is WSHSY and CDR2 SAAADI. Trimming at V came to 4 bases and at J to 4 bases, leaving 0 bases not matched to a gene. The CDR3 is 13 amino acids. The sequencing sample was made of PBMCs or T cells enriched from blood (not recorded which). The genes are TRBV10-2 and TRBJ1-3, with 8 bases aligning to TRBD1. This receptor was identified in a man aged 40-55 years who had recovered from COVID-19. CDR3 sequence reads: CASSGTGGNTIYF. CDR3 nucleotide sequence: TGCGCCAGCAGTGGGACAGGGGGAAACACCATATATTTT.